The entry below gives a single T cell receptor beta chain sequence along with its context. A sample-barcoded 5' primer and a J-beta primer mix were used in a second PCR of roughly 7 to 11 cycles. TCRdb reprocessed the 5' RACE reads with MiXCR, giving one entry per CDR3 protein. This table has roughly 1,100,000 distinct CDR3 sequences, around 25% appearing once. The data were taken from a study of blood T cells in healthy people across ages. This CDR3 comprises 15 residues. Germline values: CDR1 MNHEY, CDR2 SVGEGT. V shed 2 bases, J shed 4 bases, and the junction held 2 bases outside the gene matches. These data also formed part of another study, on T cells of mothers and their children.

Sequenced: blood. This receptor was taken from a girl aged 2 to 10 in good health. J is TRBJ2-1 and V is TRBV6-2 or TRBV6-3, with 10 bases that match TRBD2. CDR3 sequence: CASSYTSGAYNEQFF. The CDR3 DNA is TGTGCCAGCAGTTACACTAGCGGGGCATACAATGAGCAGTTCTTC.